Each of the 16 T cell receptor beta chains below was sequenced from the same sample in a study of blood T cell repertoires in COVID-19. Data came from immunoSEQ multiplex PCR; TCRdb stores just in-frame clones and leaves some out. The data contain 360,000 or so clones, roughly 90% of them seen just once; the ten biggest clones take up 2.5% to 3%. The source material was PBMCs or T cells enriched from blood (not recorded which). These receptors originate from a woman aged 25 to 39 who had recovered from COVID-19.

The chain couples TRBV10-2 to TRBJ1-1; 7 bases align to TRBD1. The CDR3 length is 16 residues. Germline CDR1 and CDR2: WSHSY and SAAADI. V lost 9 bases and J lost 5; bases outside the gene matches: 18. CDR3 region: CASTPTNHRGRTEAFF. CDR3 nucleotides: TGCGCCAGTACCCCTACCAACCACAGGGGTCGAACTGAAGCTTTCTTT.

The chain links TRBV6-5 to TRBJ2-3; 13 nucleotides line up with TRBD2. From germline, CDR1 is MNHEY and CDR2 SVGAGI. The V and J ends lost 7 bases and 6 bases, in that order; junction bases with no gene match: 7. The CDR3 has 15 amino acids. The CDR3 protein is CASTSLAGGRDTQYF. CDR3 sequence (DNA): TGTGCCAGCACCTCACTAGCGGGAGGGAGGGATACGCAGTATTTT.

The rearrangement uses TRBV29-1 and TRBJ1-3; 9 nucleotides match TRBD1. The CDR3 consists of 15 residues. Per the germline V gene, CDR1 is SQVTM and CDR2 is ANQGSEA. V lost 0 bases and J lost 2; bases outside the gene matches: 2. The CDR3 DNA sequence: TGCAGCGTTGAAGATGGGACAGGGACTGGAAACACCATATATTTT. This gives the protein CSVEDGTGTGNTIYF.

This clone appeared a single time. This chain joins TRBV18 and TRBJ1-1, with 11 bases identical to TRBD1. V trimming: 5 bases; J trimming: 5 bases; junction bases outside the gene matches: 4. The CDR3 has 14 amino acids. Germline CDR1 KGHSH, CDR2 LQKENI. CDR3: CASSSGQGVTEAFF. The CDR3 bases are TGTGCCAGCTCATCGGGACAGGGGGTGACTGAAGCTTTCTTT.

The sample holds many counts of this clone. The CDR3 region has the DNA TGTGCCAGCAGCCCTTCCGGGGGCTACGAGCAGTACTTC. It translates to CASSPSGGYEQYF. The chain recombines TRBV11-2 with TRBJ2-7; a weak D match, TRBD2 (6 bases). The CDR3 contains 13 residues. Germline V gives CDR1 SGHAT, CDR2 FQNNGV. The V end lost 5 bases, the J end lost 3 bases, and 11 bases lay between the germline ends.

V and J are TRBV25-1 and TRBJ2-1, with TRBD2 matching over 12 bases. CDR3 length: 18 residues. V shed 0 bases and J 6 bases; nucleotides not matched to a gene: 9. The germline gives CDR1 MGHDK, CDR2 SYGVNS. CDR3 region: CASSEYGSSGRESNEQFF. The CDR3 bases are TGTGCCAGCAGTGAATATGGCTCTAGCGGGAGGGAATCCAATGAGCAGTTCTTC.

The V gene is TRBV19, the J gene TRBJ1-6, with a possible D match to TRBD1 (6 bases). The germline V gene has CDR1 LNHDA and CDR2 SQIVND (reference sequence). The CDR3 covers 17 residues. Trimming took 5 bases from V and 4 from J, leaving 18 bases between them. The CDR3 nucleotides are TGTGCCAGTAGTTCAACCCCGACAGGAGGATATAATTCACCCCTCCACTTT. Encoded protein: CASSSTPTGGYNSPLHF.

The chain employs TRBV3-1 (or the pseudogene TRBV3-2) and TRBJ2-1, with a tentative D call TRBD2 (6 bases). The CDR3 sequence is 14 residues long. Trimming left V 4 bases short and J 7 bases short, with 14 bases between. CDR1 is LGHDT and CDR2 is YNNKEL in the germline V gene (reference sequence). The CDR3 reads CASSPREPGNEQFF. The CDR3, as DNA: TGTGCCAGCAGCCCTCGGGAGCCGGGGAATGAGCAGTTCTTC.

This clone was seen just once. The rearrangement links TRBV27 to TRBJ2-7; a weak D match, TRBD1 (5 bases). The CDR3 contains 14 residues. The V gene lost 0 bases and the J gene lost 6 bases, with 12 bases spanning the gap. Germline V gene sequence: CDR1 MNHEY, CDR2 SMNVEV (reference sequence). The CDR3 DNA sequence: TGTGCCAGCAGTTTATCTAGGGGCCGGATCGAGCAGTACTTC. Its translation: CASSLSRGRIEQYF.

The chain is built from TRBV20-1 and TRBJ2-7; no clear D gene. Trimming pared 3 bases from V and 2 bases from J, leaving 14 bases between. Germline CDR1 DFQATT, CDR2 SNEGSKA (reference sequence). This CDR3 contains 14 residues. In DNA form, the CDR3 reads TGCAGTGCTAGTCGTGACACTCGGCCCTACGAGCAGTACTTC. Translation gives CSASRDTRPYEQYF.

The V gene is TRBV28, the J gene TRBJ1-3, with 8 nucleotides matching TRBD1. The CDR3 loop spans 16 amino acids. Trimming took 2 bases from V and 2 from J; bases not matched to a gene: 5. Per germline, CDR1 MDHEN and CDR2 SYDVKM. The DNA for the CDR3 is TGTGCCAGCAGTTTAGGGGGACAGGCCGCTGGAAACACCATATATTTT. Protein sequence: CASSLGGQAAGNTIYF. Drawing the rest from reference TRBV28 and TRBJ1-3, the complete variable domain is DVKVTQSSRYLVKRTGEKVFLECVQDMDHENMFWYRQDPGLGLRLIYFSYDVKMKEKGDIPEGYSVSREKKERFSLILESASTNQTSMYLCASSLGGQAAGNTIYFGEGSWLTVV.

This sequence joins TRBV5-1 and TRBJ2-7; TRBD2 aligns across 13 bases. V lost 2 bases to trimming and J lost 3 bases; unmatched junction nucleotides: 2. There are 15 residues in the CDR3. Germline CDR1 is SGHRS and CDR2 is YFSETQ. CDR3 bases: TGCGCCAGCAGCTTTGGGACTAGCGGGGACTACGAGCAGTACTTC. This sequence encodes CASSFGTSGDYEQYF.

This clone was detected only once. The genes are TRBV15 and TRBJ1-6; D not certain. The CDR3 is made up of 16 amino acids. The germline V gene has CDR1 LNHNV and CDR2 YYDKDF (reference sequence). The V end was cut by 1 base, the J end by 6 bases, with 13 bases between. The CDR3 DNA reads as TGTGCCACCAGCAGAGGGAGAGACCCTCCTAATTCACCCCTCCACTTT. It encodes CATSRGRDPPNSPLHF. The full variable domain, in which reference TRBV15 and TRBJ1-6 provide the parts outside the CDR3, is DAMVIQNPRYQVTQFGKPVTLSCSQTLNHNVMYWYQQKSSQAPKLLFHYYDKDFNNEADTPDNFQSRRPNTSFCFLDIRSPGLGDTAMYLCATSRGRDPPNSPLHFGNGTRLTVT.

The chain combines TRBV5-1 with TRBJ1-4, with 7 bases that match TRBD1. V was clipped by 4 bases and J by 5 bases; unmatched bases: 5. Germline CDR1 and CDR2: SGHRS and YFSETQ. The CDR3 covers 14 residues. CDR3: CASSTGTVNEKLFF. The CDR3, as DNA: TGCGCCAGCAGCACCGGGACAGTAAATGAAAAACTGTTTTTT. The variable domain in full, with the rest retrieved from reference TRBV5-1 and TRBJ1-4, is KAGVTQTPRYLIKTRGQQVTLSCSPISGHRSVSWYQQTPGQGLQFLFEYFSETQRNKGNFPGRFSGRQFSNSRSEMNVSTLELGDSALYLCASSTGTVNEKLFFGSGTQLSVL.

The chain is built from TRBV11-2 and TRBJ1-2, with TRBD1 matching over 8 bases. Germline assignment: CDR1 SGHAT and CDR2 FQNNGV. The CDR3 runs 13 residues. With V trimmed by 5 bases and J by 5 bases, 4 bases remained unmatched. The CDR3 region has the DNA TGTGCCAGCAGCCGGGACAGGACTTATGGCTACACCTTC. Its translation is CASSRDRTYGYTF.

The rearrangement uses TRBV5-1 and TRBJ1-2, with D possibly matching TRBD1 (6 bases). Trimming cost V 4 bases and J 3 bases, with 13 bases left between them. Germline lookup yields CDR1 SGHRS and CDR2 YFSETQ. This CDR3 is 14 amino acids long. The CDR3 DNA sequence: TGCGCCAGCAGCCCCGGCTCAGGGGACTATGGCTACACCTTC. Protein: CASSPGSGDYGYTF.